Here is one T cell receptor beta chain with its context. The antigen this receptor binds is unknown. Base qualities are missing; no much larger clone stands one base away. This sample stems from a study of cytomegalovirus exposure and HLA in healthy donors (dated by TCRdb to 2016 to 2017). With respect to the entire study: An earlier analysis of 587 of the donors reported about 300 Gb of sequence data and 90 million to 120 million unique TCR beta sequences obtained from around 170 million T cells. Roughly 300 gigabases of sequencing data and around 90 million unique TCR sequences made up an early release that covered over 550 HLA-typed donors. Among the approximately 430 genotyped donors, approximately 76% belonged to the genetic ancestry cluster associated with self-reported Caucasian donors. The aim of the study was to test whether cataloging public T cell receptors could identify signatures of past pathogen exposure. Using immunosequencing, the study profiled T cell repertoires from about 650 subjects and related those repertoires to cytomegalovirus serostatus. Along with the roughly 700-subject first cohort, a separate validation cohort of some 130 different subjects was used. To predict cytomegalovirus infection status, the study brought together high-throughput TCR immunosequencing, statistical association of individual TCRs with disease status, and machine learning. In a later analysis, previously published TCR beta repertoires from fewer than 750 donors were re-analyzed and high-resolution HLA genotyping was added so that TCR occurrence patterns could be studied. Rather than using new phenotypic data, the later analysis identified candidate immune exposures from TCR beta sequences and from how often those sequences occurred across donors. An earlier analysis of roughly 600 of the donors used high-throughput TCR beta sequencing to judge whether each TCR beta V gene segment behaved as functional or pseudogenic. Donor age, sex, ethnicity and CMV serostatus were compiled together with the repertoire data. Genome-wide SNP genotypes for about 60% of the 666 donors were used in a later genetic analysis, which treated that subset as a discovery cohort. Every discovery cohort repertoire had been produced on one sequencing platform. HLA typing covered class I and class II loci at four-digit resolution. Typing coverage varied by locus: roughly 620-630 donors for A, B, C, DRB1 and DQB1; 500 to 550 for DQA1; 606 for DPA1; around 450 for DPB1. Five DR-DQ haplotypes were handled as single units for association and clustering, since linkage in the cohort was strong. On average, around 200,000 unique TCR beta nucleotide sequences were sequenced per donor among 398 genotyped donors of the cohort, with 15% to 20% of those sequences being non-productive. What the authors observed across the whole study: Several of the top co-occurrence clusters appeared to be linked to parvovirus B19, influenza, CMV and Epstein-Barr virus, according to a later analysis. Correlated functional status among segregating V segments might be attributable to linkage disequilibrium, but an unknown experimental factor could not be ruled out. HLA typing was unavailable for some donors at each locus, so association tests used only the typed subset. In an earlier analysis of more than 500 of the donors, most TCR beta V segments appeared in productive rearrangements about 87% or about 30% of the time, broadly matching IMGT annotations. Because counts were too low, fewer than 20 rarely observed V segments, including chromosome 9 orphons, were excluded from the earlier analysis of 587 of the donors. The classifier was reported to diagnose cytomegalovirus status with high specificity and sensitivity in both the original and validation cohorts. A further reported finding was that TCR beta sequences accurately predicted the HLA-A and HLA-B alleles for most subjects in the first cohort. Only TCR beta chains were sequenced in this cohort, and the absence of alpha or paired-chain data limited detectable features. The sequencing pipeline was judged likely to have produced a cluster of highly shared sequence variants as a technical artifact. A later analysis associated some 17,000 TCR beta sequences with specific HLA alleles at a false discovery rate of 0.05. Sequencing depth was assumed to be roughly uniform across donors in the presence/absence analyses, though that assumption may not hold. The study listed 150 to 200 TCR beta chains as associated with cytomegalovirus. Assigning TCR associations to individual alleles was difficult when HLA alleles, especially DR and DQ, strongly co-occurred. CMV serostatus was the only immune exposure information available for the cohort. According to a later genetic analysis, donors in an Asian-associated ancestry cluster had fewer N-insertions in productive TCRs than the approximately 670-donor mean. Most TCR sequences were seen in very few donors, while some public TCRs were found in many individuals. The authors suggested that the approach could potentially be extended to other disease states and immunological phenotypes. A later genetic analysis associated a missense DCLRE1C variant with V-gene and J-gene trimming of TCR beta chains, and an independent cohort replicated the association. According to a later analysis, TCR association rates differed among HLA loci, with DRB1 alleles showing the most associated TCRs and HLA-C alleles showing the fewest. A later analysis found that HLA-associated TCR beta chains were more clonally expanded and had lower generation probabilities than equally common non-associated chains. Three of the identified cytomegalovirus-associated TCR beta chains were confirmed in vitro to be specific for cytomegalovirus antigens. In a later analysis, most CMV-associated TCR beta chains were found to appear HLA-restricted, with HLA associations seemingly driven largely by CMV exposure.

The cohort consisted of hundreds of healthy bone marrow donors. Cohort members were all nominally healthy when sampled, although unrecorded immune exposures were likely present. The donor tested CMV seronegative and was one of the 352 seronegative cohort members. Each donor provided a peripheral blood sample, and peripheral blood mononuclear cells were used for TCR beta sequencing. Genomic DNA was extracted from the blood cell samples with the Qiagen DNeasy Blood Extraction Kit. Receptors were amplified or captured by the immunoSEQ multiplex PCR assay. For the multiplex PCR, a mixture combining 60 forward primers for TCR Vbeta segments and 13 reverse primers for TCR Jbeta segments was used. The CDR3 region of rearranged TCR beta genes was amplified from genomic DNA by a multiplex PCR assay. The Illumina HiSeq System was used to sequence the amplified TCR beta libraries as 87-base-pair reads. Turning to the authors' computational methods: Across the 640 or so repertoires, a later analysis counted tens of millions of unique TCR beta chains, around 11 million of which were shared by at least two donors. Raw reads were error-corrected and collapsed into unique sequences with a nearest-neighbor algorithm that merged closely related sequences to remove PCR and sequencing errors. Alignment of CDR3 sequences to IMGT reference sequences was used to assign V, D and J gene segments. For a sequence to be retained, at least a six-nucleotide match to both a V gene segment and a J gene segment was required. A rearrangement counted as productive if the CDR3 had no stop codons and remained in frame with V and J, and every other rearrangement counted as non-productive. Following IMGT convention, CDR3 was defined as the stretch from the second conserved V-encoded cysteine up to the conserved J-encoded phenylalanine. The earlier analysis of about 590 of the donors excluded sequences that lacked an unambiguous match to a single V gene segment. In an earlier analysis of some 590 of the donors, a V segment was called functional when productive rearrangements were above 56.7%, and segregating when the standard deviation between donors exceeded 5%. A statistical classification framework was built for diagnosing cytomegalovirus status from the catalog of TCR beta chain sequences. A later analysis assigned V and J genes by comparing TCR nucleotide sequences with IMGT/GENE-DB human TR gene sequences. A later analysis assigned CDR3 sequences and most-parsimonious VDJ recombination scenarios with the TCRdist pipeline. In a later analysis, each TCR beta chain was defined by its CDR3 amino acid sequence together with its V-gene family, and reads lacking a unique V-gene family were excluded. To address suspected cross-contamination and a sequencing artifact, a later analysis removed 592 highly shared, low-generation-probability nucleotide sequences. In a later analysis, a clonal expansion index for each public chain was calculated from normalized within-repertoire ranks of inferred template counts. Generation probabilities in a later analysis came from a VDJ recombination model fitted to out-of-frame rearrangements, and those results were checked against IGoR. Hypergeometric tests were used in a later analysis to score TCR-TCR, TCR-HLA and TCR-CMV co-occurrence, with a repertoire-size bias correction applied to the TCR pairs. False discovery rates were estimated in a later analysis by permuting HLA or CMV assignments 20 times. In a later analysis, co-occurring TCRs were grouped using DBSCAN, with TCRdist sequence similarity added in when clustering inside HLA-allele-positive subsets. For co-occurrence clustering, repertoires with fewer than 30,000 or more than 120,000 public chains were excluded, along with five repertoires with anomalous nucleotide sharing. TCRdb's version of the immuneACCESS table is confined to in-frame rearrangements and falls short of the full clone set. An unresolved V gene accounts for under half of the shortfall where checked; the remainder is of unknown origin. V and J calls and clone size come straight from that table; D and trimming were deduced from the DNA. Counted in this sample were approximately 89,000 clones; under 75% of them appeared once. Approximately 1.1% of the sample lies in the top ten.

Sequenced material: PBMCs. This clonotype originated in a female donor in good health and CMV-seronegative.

The CDR3 in this case is CATSGSTQDNQPQHF. The nucleotide sequence is TGTGCCACCTCCGGGTCCACTCAAGATAATCAGCCCCAGCATTTT. The sequence joins TRBV28 to TRBJ1-5; no D gene is confidently identified. The germline V gene specifies MDHEN as CDR1 and SYDVKM as CDR2. The CDR3 goes from the cysteine to the phenylalanine over 15 residues. Only the CDR3 region is kept as DNA, spanning 45 bases read in frame from base 1. V drops 10 bases and J drops 4 bases, leaving 20 bases in between.